One sample yielded the 30 T cell receptor beta chains listed below, sequenced in a study of cytomegalovirus exposure and HLA in healthy donors. The PCR ran on 60 Vbeta and 13 Jbeta primers. TCRdb keeps only in-frame clones here, not all; method: immunoSEQ multiplex PCR. Here the sample spans approximately 260,000 clones, just under 85% being singletons. Sequencing used PBMCs. The receptor set was obtained from a woman between 40 and 50 years old in good health and CMV-seropositive.

The chain couples TRBV2 to TRBJ1-6; D is uncertain. Germline assignment: CDR1 SNHLY and CDR2 FYNNEI. Trimming shortened V by 4 bases and J by 5 bases, and 12 bases separated the two germline ends. The CDR3 contains 15 residues. The CDR3 sequence is CASSATPTDNSPLHF. The CDR3 coding sequence is TGTGCCAGCAGTGCCACCCCTACGGATAATTCACCCCTCCACTTT.

The chain couples TRBV29-1 to TRBJ2-1; TRBD2 might be the D (6 bases). Trimming stripped 3 bases from V and 4 bases from J, with 10 bases between. Germline V gene data show CDR1 as SQVTM and CDR2 as ANQGSEA. CDR3 length equals 13 residues. The CDR3, as DNA: TGCAGCGTTGAGAGCGGGCTATACAATGAGCAGTTCTTC. This gives the protein CSVESGLYNEQFF.

The rearrangement uses TRBV18 and TRBJ1-5; 8 bases fit TRBD1. CDR3 length: 15 amino acids. V dropped 4 bases and J dropped 2; count of bases not matched to a gene: 4. Per the germline V gene, CDR1 is KGHSH and CDR2 is LQKENI. CDR3 sequence reads: CASSLQGAGNQPQHF. The CDR3, as DNA: TGTGCCAGCTCACTCCAGGGGGCCGGCAATCAGCCCCAGCATTTT.

J is TRBJ2-1 and V is TRBV28; D perhaps matches TRBD2 (6 bases). CDR3 size: 14 residues. V was cut by 5 bases and J by 6 bases, with 14 bases left in between. CDR1 and CDR2 (germline): MDHEN, SYDVKM. Here the CDR3 DNA reads TGTGCCAGCAGTAGCGGGTCTTTCTCCAATGAGCAGTTCTTC. It encodes CASSSGSFSNEQFF.

This chain links TRBV7-3 with TRBJ2-1, with 8 bases lining up with TRBD1. Germline CDR1 is SGHTA and CDR2 is FQGTGA. Unmatched junction bases numbered 14, after V lost 2 bases and J lost 5 bases. The CDR3 consists of 18 residues. In DNA form, the CDR3 reads TGTGCCAGCAGCTTAGGGCTCGCGGGGACAGGCGTGGACAATGAGCAGTTCTTC. It translates to CASSLGLAGTGVDNEQFF.

This chain links TRBV20-1 with TRBJ2-1; a weak D match, TRBD2 (6 bases). The V end lost 5 bases, the J end lost 7 bases, and 9 bases lay between the germline ends. The CDR3 contains 11 residues. Germline assignment: CDR1 DFQATT and CDR2 SNEGSKA (reference sequence). In DNA form, the CDR3 reads TGCAGTGCTGTAAGCGGGAATGAGCAGTTCTTC. Translation: CSAVSGNEQFF.

This clone is a singleton in its sample. The chain employs TRBV11-2 and TRBJ2-7; 10 bases map to TRBD1. The junction had 7 bases not matched to a gene; V was cut back by 0 bases and J by 5 bases. The CDR3 loop spans 16 amino acids. Germline loops: CDR1 SGHAT, CDR2 FQNNGV. In DNA form, the CDR3 reads TGTGCCAGCAGCTTAGAAAAGGGGACAGGGGTCCACGAGCAGTACTTC. Its translation: CASSLEKGTGVHEQYF.

The chain recombines TRBV6-5 with TRBJ2-3; TRBD2 matches at 8 bases. V shed 6 bases, J shed 3 bases, and the junction held 5 bases outside the gene matches. CDR1 and CDR2 (germline): MNHEY, SVGAGI. CDR3 length: 14 amino acids. The CDR3: CASRQGLGTDTQYF. In DNA form, the CDR3 reads TGTGCCAGCAGGCAGGGACTAGGGACAGATACGCAGTATTTT.

The chain recombines TRBV14 with TRBJ2-2, with TRBD2 matching over 10 bases. The CDR3 sequence is 18 residues long. The J segment lost 4 bases and the V segment lost 4 bases, leaving 12 bases of the junction unmatched. Germline V gene data show CDR1 as SGHDN and CDR2 as FVKESK. The CDR3 region has the DNA TGTGCCAGCAGCCCGTACCTCCCTAGCGGGGGTTCCACCGGGGAGCTGTTTTTT. Its translation: CASSPYLPSGGSTGELFF.

This chain links TRBV28 with TRBJ1-5; 7 nucleotides agree with TRBD1. The J segment lost 14 bases and the V segment lost 5 bases, leaving 18 bases of the junction unmatched. Germline V lookup: CDR1 MDHEN, CDR2 SYDVKM. There are 15 residues in the CDR3. The CDR3 is CASSNIGTVNDGEHF. As DNA, the CDR3 is TGTGCCAGCAGTAACATAGGGACAGTCAACGATGGCGAGCATTTT.

This rearrangement joins TRBV28 to TRBJ2-1, with 15 bases aligning to TRBD2. CDR1 is MDHEN, CDR2 SYDVKM, per germline. The CDR3 extends over 19 amino acids. The J segment lost 7 bases and the V segment lost 6 bases, leaving 16 bases of the junction unmatched. The CDR3 nucleotides are TGTGCCAGCAGCAAACCCGTTACCGGGACTAGCGGGAGGAGGAATGAGCAGTTCTTC. The encoded protein is CASSKPVTGTSGRRNEQFF.

The chain joins TRBV27 to TRBJ2-7; 7 nucleotides line up with TRBD1. In germline, CDR1 is MNHEY, CDR2 SMNVEV (reference sequence). V lost 8 bases and J lost 3; bases outside the gene matches: 13. The CDR3 length is 15 residues. The CDR3 DNA reads as TGTGCCAGCGGTCCTGACAGGGTGCCCTACTACGAGCAGTACTTC. Protein sequence: CASGPDRVPYYEQYF.

CDR3 amino acids: CASSPRTRAGELFF. DNA of the CDR3: TGTGCCAGCAGTCCAAGAACTAGAGCCGGGGAGCTGTTTTTT. The chain is built from TRBV6-5 and TRBJ2-2; D possibly corresponds to TRBD2 (5 bases). CDR1 is MNHEY, CDR2 SVGAGI, per germline. The CDR3 length is 14 residues. V dropped 5 bases and J dropped 6 bases, with 13 bases sitting between them.

The V and J genes are TRBV30 and TRBJ1-1, with a possible D match to TRBD1 (6 bases). Trimming stripped 3 bases from V and 4 bases from J, with 15 bases between. The CDR3 covers 14 residues. The germline gives CDR1 GTSNPN, CDR2 SVGIG (reference sequence). The CDR3 here is CAWRIHRVITEAFF. CDR3 bases: TGTGCCTGGAGGATCCACAGGGTAATCACTGAAGCTTTCTTT.

This chain links TRBV7-6 with TRBJ2-1, with TRBD1 matching over 7 bases. The V segment lost 5 bases and the J segment 0 bases; nucleotides outside the gene matches: 7. CDR1 is SGHVS, CDR2 FNYEAQ, per germline. This CDR3 is built from 16 residues. The CDR3 loop reads CASSKRRDSSYNEQFF. CDR3 DNA: TGTGCCAGCAGCAAGCGCCGGGACAGCTCCTACAATGAGCAGTTCTTC. The full variable domain, in which reference TRBV7-6 and TRBJ2-1 provide the parts outside the CDR3, is GAGVSQSPRYKVTKRGQDVALRCDPISGHVSLYWYRQALGQGPEFLTYFNYEAQQDKSGLPNDRFSAERPEGSISTLTIQRTEQRDSAMYRCASSKRRDSSYNEQFFGPGTRLTVL.

V is TRBV27 and J is TRBJ2-1; a possible D gene is TRBD2 (6 bases). CDR3 length: 15 residues. Germline CDR1 and CDR2: MNHEY and SMNVEV (reference sequence). With 7 bases removed from V and 0 bases from J, the gap between germline ends came to 13 bases. The CDR3 loop reads CASTWGLASYNEQFF. The CDR3 region has the DNA TGTGCCAGCACCTGGGGACTCGCCTCCTACAATGAGCAGTTCTTC.

V and J are TRBV18 and TRBJ1-3; D not certain. The germline V gene encodes CDR1 KGHSH and CDR2 LQKENI. This CDR3 has 15 amino acids. The germline V and J ends were trimmed by 0 bases and 0 bases, with 6 bases remaining between them. CDR3 protein: CASSPPSGSGNTIYF. The CDR3, as DNA: TGTGCCAGCTCACCACCGTCAGGCTCTGGAAACACCATATATTTT.

The chain uses TRBV25-1 and TRBJ1-4; 7 positions match TRBD1. The CDR3 runs 16 residues. V was clipped by 1 base and J by 8 bases; unmatched bases: 10. The V gene's germline CDR1 is MGHDK and CDR2 SYGVNS. The CDR3 is CASSEWRTGAGEKLFF. The CDR3 bases are TGTGCCAGCAGTGAATGGCGGACAGGTGCGGGGGAAAAACTGTTTTTT. The full variable domain, with the rest looked up from reference TRBV25-1 and TRBJ1-4, is EADIYQTPRYLVIGTGKKITLECSQTMGHDKMYWYQQDPGMELHLIHYSYGVNSTEKGDLSSESTVSRIRTEHFPLTLESARPSHTSQYLCASSEWRTGAGEKLFFGSGTQLSVL.

CDR3 nucleotides: TGTGCCAGCAGTGGGGGAGGTGGGTCCTACGAGCAGTACTTC. It codes for CASSGGGGSYEQYF. The gene calls are TRBV28 and TRBJ2-7; D might be TRBD2 (6 bases). Germline V gene lookup returns CDR1 MDHEN and CDR2 SYDVKM. The V gene lost 5 bases and the J gene lost 1 base, with 12 bases spanning the gap. CDR3 length: 14 amino acids. The full variable domain, completed using reference TRBV28 and TRBJ2-7, is DVKVTQSSRYLVKRTGEKVFLECVQDMDHENMFWYRQDPGLGLRLIYFSYDVKMKEKGDIPEGYSVSREKKERFSLILESASTNQTSMYLCASSGGGGSYEQYFGPGTRLTVT.

DNA for the CDR3: TGCGCCAGCAGCTTAGCGATTTACAATGAGCAGTTCTTC. Its translation is CASSLAIYNEQFF. V is TRBV5-1 and J is TRBJ2-1; no reliable D call. This CDR3 contains 13 residues. Germline values: CDR1 SGHRS, CDR2 YFSETQ. V was clipped by 2 bases and J by 4 bases, with 7 bases between them.

The sample holds one count of this clone. CDR3 nucleotides: TGCGCCAGCAGCCAAGAGCGGAGCGGGTACACCGGGGAGCTGTTTTTT. Protein: CASSQERSGYTGELFF. The chain has TRBV4-3 and TRBJ2-2, with TRBD2 as a possible D gene (6 bases). This CDR3 contains 16 residues. Between the trimmed V and J ends, which lost 0 bases and 3 bases, there was a span of 11 bases. The germline V gene has CDR1 LGHNA and CDR2 YSLEER.

The chain employs TRBV28 and TRBJ1-3; TRBD1 agrees at 8 bases. The V gene's germline CDR1 is MDHEN and CDR2 SYDVKM. V lost 9 bases, J lost 0 bases, and 7 bases stayed unmatched. The CDR3 contains 15 residues. CDR3 region: CASIQGGNSGNTIYF. CDR3 in DNA: TGTGCCAGTATACAGGGGGGAAACTCTGGAAACACCATATATTTT.

The rearrangement joins TRBV5-1 to TRBJ2-3; 7 bases are a match to TRBD1. The V segment lost 1 base and the J segment 4 bases; nucleotides outside the gene matches: 3. The germline V gene encodes CDR1 SGHRS and CDR2 YFSETQ. The CDR3 contains 14 residues. CDR3 DNA sequence: TGCGCCAGCAGCTTGCTTCAGGGGGCAGATACGCAGTATTTT. Amino acid sequence: CASSLLQGADTQYF.

This clone was counted once. The chain recombines TRBV6-1 with TRBJ2-7; 9 positions agree with TRBD2. Germline assignment: CDR1 MNHNS and CDR2 SASEGT. The CDR3 runs to 14 residues. J was trimmed by 0 bases and V by 4 bases; bases with no gene match: 1. In DNA form, the CDR3 reads TGTGCCAGCAGTGGACTAGCGGCCTCCTACGAGCAGTACTTC. It codes for CASSGLAASYEQYF.

This clone was seen only a few times. This chain connects TRBV19 to TRBJ1-5; 7 nucleotides agree with TRBD1. Germline lookup yields CDR1 LNHDA and CDR2 SQIVND (reference sequence). V lost 6 bases, J lost 4 bases, and 15 bases stayed unmatched. CDR3 size: 17 residues. CDR3 amino acids: CASRIGGGQGENQPQHF. For the CDR3, the DNA is TGTGCCAGTAGAATCGGCGGGGGGCAGGGGGAGAATCAGCCCCAGCATTTT.

This clone was recorded once. The V and J genes are TRBV4-1 and TRBJ2-5, with 7 bases fitting TRBD2. This CDR3 comprises 16 residues. CDR1 is MGHRA, CDR2 YSYEKL, per germline. V was clipped by 1 base and J by 2 bases; unmatched bases: 7. CDR3 coding DNA: TGCGCCAGCAGCCAAGCTAGCGGAAATCTACAAGAGACCCAGTACTTC. As protein: CASSQASGNLQETQYF.

The chain employs TRBV11-2 and TRBJ2-6; D gene unclear. The V end lost 5 bases, the J end lost 0 bases, and 5 bases lay between the germline ends. The V gene's germline CDR1 is SGHAT and CDR2 FQNNGV. This CDR3 comprises 14 residues. CDR3 sequence (DNA): TGTGCCAGCAGCCGGAGCTCTGGGGCCAACGTCCTGACTTTC. Encoded protein: CASSRSSGANVLTF.

This chain uses TRBV9 with TRBJ2-3; 9 bases agree with TRBD1. V was pared by 2 bases and J by 1 base, with 2 bases of the junction left unmatched. Germline CDR1 SGDLS, CDR2 YYNGEE. CDR3 length: 15 residues. In DNA, the CDR3 is TGTGCCAGCAGCGTGAGGACAGGGGGCACAGATACGCAGTATTTT. Residues: CASSVRTGGTDTQYF.

This chain joins TRBV28 and TRBJ1-2; tentatively, D is TRBD1 (5 bases). Germline V lookup: CDR1 MDHEN, CDR2 SYDVKM. This CDR3 contains 11 residues. V gave up 2 bases and J gave up 12 bases, with 10 bases separating them. The CDR3 DNA follows: TGTGCCAGCAGTTTAGGAAGGGGCGACACCTTC. Translating it yields CASSLGRGDTF.

This rearrangement joins TRBV6-5 to TRBJ1-4; possible D gene TRBD1, 6 bases. CDR1 and CDR2 (germline): MNHEY, SVGAGI. Trimming took off 1 base at V and 8 bases at J, with 17 bases between the two ends. The CDR3 is 16 amino acids. The CDR3 nucleotides read TGTGCCAGCAGTTACTGGGCGCAGGGGCAGAACGAAAAACTGTTTTTT. Its translation: CASSYWAQGQNEKLFF.